The 30 T cell receptor beta chains below come from one sample, sequenced in a study of CD8 T cells in ankylosing spondylitis. Via MiXCR, TCRdb re-called the 5' RACE reads, giving one row per CDR3 protein. This table has 240,000 or so distinct CDR3 sequences, roughly 10% appearing once. The sample consisted of blood, either unsorted or a sorted T cell fraction (not recorded which). These receptors originate from a male donor with ankylosing spondylitis or in good health (not recorded which).

This clonotype was seen ten or more times. The gene calls are TRBV20-1 and TRBJ2-5; TRBD1 is a possible D gene (6 bases). Germline CDR1 and CDR2: DFQATT and SNEGSKA (reference sequence). The ends were cut back, 5 bases at V and 7 bases at J, with 14 bases in the middle. This CDR3 is built from 12 residues. The CDR3 loop reads CSAPNRDGTQYF. CDR3 sequence (DNA): TGCAGTGCTCCGAACAGGGATGGGACCCAGTACTTC.

This clonotype came up many times. V usage is TRBV12-3 or TRBV12-4 and J usage is TRBJ2-1; TRBD2 matches 10 bases. V was pared by 6 bases and J by 5 bases, with 4 bases of the junction left unmatched. This CDR3 has 14 amino acids. The CDR3 protein is CASRRTSGNNEQFF. As DNA, the CDR3 is TGTGCCAGCAGGCGGACTAGCGGAAACAATGAGCAGTTCTTC.

The chain uses TRBV20-1 and TRBJ1-2; no clear D. With 2 bases removed from V and 4 bases from J, the gap between germline ends came to 26 bases. There are 18 residues in the CDR3. Per germline, CDR1 DFQATT and CDR2 SNEGSKA (reference sequence). CDR3 bases: TGCAGTGCTAGACCATGGAACCAGGCCGCGGGCGGACTCTATGGCTACACCTTC. Translated: CSARPWNQAAGGLYGYTF.

This clonotype was detected many times. The V call is TRBV5-1, the J call TRBJ2-1, with TRBD1 matching over 7 bases. This CDR3 region has 15 residues. Germline-derived CDR1 and CDR2 are SGHRS and YFSETQ. Trimming cost V 4 bases and J 2 bases; bases outside gene matches: 6. CDR3 nucleotides: TGCGCCAGCAGCACCGGGACAGTAGCCTACAATGAGCAGTTCTTC. It codes for CASSTGTVAYNEQFF.

This clonotype was detected many times. The chain is built from TRBV6-1 and TRBJ2-3, with D tentatively TRBD1 (5 bases). Germline CDR1 reads MNHNS; CDR2 reads SASEGT. V lost 5 bases to trimming and J lost 5 bases, with 11 bases between them. CDR3 length: 13 amino acids. CDR3 nucleotides: TGTGCCAGCAGTCAAAATAGGGGAGATACGCAGTATTTT. Protein: CASSQNRGDTQYF.

Turning to this clonotype: A much larger clone differs from this one at a single base, so this may be a read error. The J gene is TRBJ2-1, the V gene TRBV14, with D possibly being TRBD1 (6 bases). This CDR3 is 14 amino acids long. CDR1 and CDR2 from the germline V gene are SGHDN and FVKESK. The CDR3 nucleotides are TGTGCCAGCAGCCATCAGGGCAGGGGCAATGAGCGGTTCTTC. Protein sequence: CASSHQGRGNERFF. The full variable domain, in which reference TRBV14 and TRBJ2-1 provide the parts outside the CDR3, is EAGVTQFPSHSVIEKGQTVTLRCDPISGHDNLYWYRRVMGKEIKFLLHFVKESKQDESGMPNNRFLAERTGGTYSTLKVQPAELEDSGVYFCASSHQGRGNERFFGPGTRLTVL.

This clonotype showed up many times. The DNA for the CDR3 is TGTGCCAGCAGTTTAGTCTTAAATCAGCCCCAGCATTTT. Translated: CASSLVLNQPQHF. V usage is TRBV28 and J usage is TRBJ1-5; D gene uncertain. V shed 2 bases and J shed 4 bases, with 6 bases lying between them. Looked up from germline, CDR1 is MDHEN and CDR2 is SYDVKM. The CDR3 is 13 amino acids.

This clonotype has at least ten counts. V and J are TRBV5-1 and TRBJ2-7, with 8 bases identical to TRBD1. Germline V gene data show CDR1 as SGHRS and CDR2 as YFSETQ. The CDR3 consists of 17 residues. J gave up 7 bases and V 3 bases, and 18 bases lay outside the gene matches. CDR3 in DNA: TGCGCCAGCAGCTCAGGAGGATTGACGGGACAGGCAAGGGAGCAGTACTTC. Translation: CASSSGGLTGQAREQYF.

The chain carries TRBV24-1 and TRBJ2-3; 8 bases line up with TRBD1. CDR1 KGHDR and CDR2 SFDVKD come from the germline V gene. The CDR3 is 13 residues long. Trimming cost V 8 bases and J 7 bases; bases outside gene matches: 7. The CDR3 spells CATKDRVVNTQYF. The CDR3 DNA reads TGTGCCACCAAGGACAGGGTTGTAAATACGCAGTATTTT.

This clonotype was recorded many times. V usage is TRBV6-4 and J usage is TRBJ2-3; 15 bases are a match to TRBD2. The V and J ends lost 2 bases and 4 bases, in that order; junction bases with no gene match: 1. The CDR3 loop spans 16 amino acids. Germline V gene data show CDR1 as MRHNA and CDR2 as SNTAGT. The CDR3 DNA follows: TGTGCCAGCAGTGACGGACTAGCGGGGGGGCCAGATACGCAGTATTTT. It is translated as CASSDGLAGGPDTQYF.

The chain has TRBV4-1 and TRBJ2-6; D could derive from TRBD1 or TRBD2 (5 bases each). Trimming took off 3 bases at V and 1 base at J, with 16 bases between the two ends. Germline CDR1 reads MGHRA; CDR2 reads YSYEKL. The CDR3 covers 18 residues. DNA of the CDR3: TGCGCCAGCAGCCACGGAGGAGTGTGGGGGTCTGGGGCCAACGTCCTGACTTTC. Translation gives CASSHGGVWGSGANVLTF.

This clonotype was recorded many times. The V and J genes are TRBV15 and TRBJ2-3, with 9 bases lining up with TRBD1. V lost 0 bases, J lost 5 bases, and 6 bases stayed unmatched. CDR1 and CDR2 (germline): LNHNV, YYDKDF (reference sequence). The CDR3 spans 16 residues. CDR3 DNA: TGTGCCACCAGCAGAGATAGCTACAGGGGGCAAGATACGCAGTATTTT. Protein sequence: CATSRDSYRGQDTQYF.

The chain recombines TRBV7-9 with TRBJ1-2; the D gene is possibly TRBD1 (6 bases). CDR1 and CDR2 (germline): SEHNR, FQNEAQ (reference sequence). V was pared by 1 base and J by 3 bases, with 9 bases between. The CDR3 is made up of 14 amino acids. CDR3 region: CASSLGGLDYGYTF. The CDR3 DNA reads TGTGCCAGCAGCTTAGGGGGGCTAGACTATGGCTACACCTTC.

A few counts support this clonotype. The chain is built from TRBV5-1 and TRBJ2-1; 10 bases line up with TRBD1. Looked up from germline, CDR1 is SGHRS and CDR2 is YFSETQ. V lost 6 bases to trimming and J lost 2 bases; unmatched junction nucleotides: 5. The CDR3 totals 15 residues. CDR3 in amino acids: CASTMTGGPYNEQFF. CDR3 nucleotide sequence: TGCGCCAGCACCATGACAGGGGGCCCCTACAATGAGCAGTTCTTC.

This clonotype was observed many times. The chain uses TRBV7-3 and TRBJ1-3; 9 bases agree with TRBD1. The CDR3 spans 17 residues. Germline V gene sequence: CDR1 SGHTA, CDR2 FQGTGA. The trim removed 5 bases at V and 4 bases at J, leaving 12 bases unmatched. The CDR3 nucleotides read TGTGCCAGCAGCGCCGAAGCCCTGGACAGGGGAGGAAACACCATATATTTT. Protein sequence: CASSAEALDRGGNTIYF.

Ten or more counts support this clonotype. This chain connects TRBV29-1 to TRBJ2-5; 9 positions agree with TRBD1. Germline CDR1 and CDR2: SQVTM and ANQGSEA. The CDR3 runs 14 residues. V shed 3 bases, J shed 5 bases, and the junction held 7 bases outside the gene matches. For the CDR3, the DNA is TGCAGCGTTGACTTCGAGGACAGGGGCGAGACCCAGTACTTC. It encodes CSVDFEDRGETQYF. Full variable domain (rest looked up from reference TRBV29-1 and TRBJ2-5): SAVISQKPSRDICQRGTSLTIQCQVDSQVTMMFWYRQQPGQSLTLIATANQGSEATYESGFVIDKFPISRPNLTFSTLTVSNMSPEDSSIYLCSVDFEDRGETQYFGPGTRLLVL.

This clonotype was seen repeatedly, ten times or more. The rearrangement links TRBV20-1 to TRBJ1-5; a weak D match, TRBD1 (5 bases). Germline V gene data show CDR1 as DFQATT and CDR2 as SNEGSKA (reference sequence). This CDR3 spans 14 amino acids. V lost 6 bases and J 0 bases, leaving 12 bases between the germline ends. CDR3 DNA: TGCAGTGCCCGACAGCAGGCTAGCAATCAGCCCCAGCATTTT. Translation gives CSARQQASNQPQHF.

In its sample, this clonotype was seen many times. This rearrangement joins TRBV10-3 to TRBJ1-1; D is unclear. The CDR3 spans 15 residues. Germline V gene data show CDR1 as ENHRY and CDR2 as SYGVKD. Trimming took 0 bases from V and 4 from J, leaving 12 bases between them. CDR3: CAISESLGRGTEAFF. The CDR3 DNA is TGTGCCATCAGTGAGTCGTTAGGGAGAGGCACTGAAGCTTTCTTT.

This clonotype came up many times. DNA of the CDR3: TGCGCCAGCAGCTTGGCCGGGGCGGTTAGCGGGAGGGCCGAAAATGAGCAGTTCTTC. The encoded protein is CASSLAGAVSGRAENEQFF. The chain employs TRBV5-1 and TRBJ2-1; 11 positions agree with TRBD2. The CDR3 covers 19 residues. J gave up 7 bases and V 0 bases, and 15 bases lay outside the gene matches. The V gene's germline CDR1 is SGHRS and CDR2 YFSETQ.

This clonotype was seen repeatedly, ten times or more. V is TRBV12-3 or TRBV12-4 and J is TRBJ1-1; D possibly corresponds to TRBD1 (6 bases). The CDR3 runs to 14 residues. Between the trimmed V and J ends, which lost 5 bases and 4 bases, there was a span of 14 bases. For the CDR3, the DNA is TGTGCCAGCAGTCTGGAAGGGGGTTTCACTGAAGCTTTCTTT. Translation gives CASSLEGGFTEAFF.

The gene calls are TRBV7-9 and TRBJ2-1; 14 bases are shared with TRBD2. Germline CDR1 and CDR2: SEHNR and FQNEAQ (reference sequence). V lost 0 bases, J lost 8 bases, and 0 bases stayed unmatched. The CDR3 contains 15 residues. The CDR3, as DNA: TGTGCCAGCAGCTTAGCGACTAGCGGGAGGGATGAGCAGTTCTTC. This gives the protein CASSLATSGRDEQFF.

This clonotype was recorded many times. The rearrangement uses TRBV12-3 or TRBV12-4 and TRBJ1-6; 8 bases agree with TRBD1. V gave up 6 bases and J gave up 11 bases; unmatched junction bases: 9. The CDR3 length is 14 residues. CDR3 bases: TGTGCCAGCAGCCAGGACAGGGCGGACGCACCCCTCCACTTT. Translation gives CASSQDRADAPLHF.

The sample holds a few counts of this clonotype. The J gene is TRBJ1-1, the V gene TRBV5-1; unclear D gene. V was cut by 1 base and J by 2 bases, with 12 bases left in between. Germline V gene sequence: CDR1 SGHRS, CDR2 YFSETQ. The CDR3 has 15 residues. The CDR3 DNA reads as TGCGCCAGCAGCTTGCTAGGGTCAGACAACACTGAAGCTTTCTTT. Its translation: CASSLLGSDNTEAFF. The full variable domain, with the rest looked up from reference TRBV5-1 and TRBJ1-1, is KAGVTQTPRYLIKTRGQQVTLSCSPISGHRSVSWYQQTPGQGLQFLFEYFSETQRNKGNFPGRFSGRQFSNSRSEMNVSTLELGDSALYLCASSLLGSDNTEAFFGQGTRLTVV.

This clonotype was detected ten times or more. The V and J genes are TRBV20-1 and TRBJ2-3; 7 bases are shared with TRBD2. The CDR3 runs to 15 residues. Trimming took 1 base from V and 4 from J; bases not matched to a gene: 8. The germline V gene encodes CDR1 DFQATT and CDR2 SNEGSKA (reference sequence). CDR3 protein: CSARAGEGDPDTQYF. The CDR3 nucleotides read TGCAGTGCTAGAGCGGGGGAGGGAGACCCAGATACGCAGTATTTT.

This clonotype was observed a few times. The gene calls are TRBV4-2 and TRBJ2-6, with 10 positions matching TRBD1. CDR3 length equals 17 residues. CDR1 is LGHNA and CDR2 is YNFKEQ in the germline V gene. V was clipped by 6 bases and J by 2 bases; unmatched bases: 7. The DNA of the CDR3 is TGTGCCAGCAGTTATCAGACAGGGGGCGCTGGGGCCAACGTCCTGACTTTC. It translates to CASSYQTGGAGANVLTF.

This clonotype was observed at least ten times. The chain is built from TRBV5-1 and TRBJ1-1; TRBD1 might be the D (5 bases). V was clipped by 3 bases and J by 5 bases, with 11 bases between them. Germline lookup yields CDR1 SGHRS and CDR2 YFSETQ. The CDR3 covers 13 residues. The CDR3 DNA reads TGCGCCAGCAGCTGGAGGGGTTTTACTGAAGCTTTCTTT. Translating gives CASSWRGFTEAFF.

The V and J genes are TRBV28 and TRBJ2-5; the match to TRBD2 covers 11 bases. Germline CDR1 is MDHEN and CDR2 is SYDVKM. After removal of 5 bases from V and 2 bases from J, the junction contained 10 bases not matched to a gene. The CDR3 has 17 residues. The CDR3 DNA reads as TGTGCCAGCAGTACCGGACAGACTAGCGGGATTCAAGAGACCCAGTACTTC. This codes for CASSTGQTSGIQETQYF.

Concerning this clonotype: An end of the junction differs from the germline gene, which may be a read error. This chain connects TRBV7-9 to TRBJ2-3, with TRBD1 identical over 10 bases. Germline-derived CDR1 and CDR2 are SEHNR and FQNEAQ (reference sequence). The CDR3 runs 14 residues. In DNA, the CDR3 is TGTACCAGCAGCTCGGGACAGGGGTCAGATACGCAGTATTTT. The encoded protein is CTSSSGQGSDTQYF.

Comments on this clonotype: This may be a read error, as it is one base from a much larger clone. The chain combines TRBV25-1 with TRBJ2-7; 13 nucleotides line up with TRBD2. Germline V CDR1 and CDR2: MGHDK, SYGVNS. There are 19 residues in the CDR3. CDR3 region: CANSDNPTSGGGSSYEQYF. CDR3 in DNA: TGTGCCAACAGTGACAATCCAACTAGCGGGGGGGGAAGCTCCTACGAGCAGTACTTC.

About this clonotype: Germline and junction disagree at one end, which may indicate a read error. V is TRBV10-3 and J is TRBJ2-7, with 7 bases lining up with TRBD1. CDR1 and CDR2 (germline): ENHRY, SYGVKD. The CDR3 runs to 13 residues. The CDR3 region is CTISESRQGEQYF. CDR3 coding DNA: TGTACCATCAGTGAGTCTCGACAGGGCGAGCAGTACTTC.